This note documents a single T cell receptor (beta chain) sequence. Its antigen remains unidentified. This sample is part of a study of graft-versus-host responses after intestinal transplantation. Trimming shortened V by 5 bases and J by 3 bases, and 23 bases separated the two germline ends. The CDR3 covers 19 residues. Germline assignment: CDR1 LNHDA and CDR2 SQIVND (reference sequence). Clones were read by immunoSEQ multiplex PCR, and TCRdb kept only the in-frame ones, dropping some. The data show approximately 77,000 clones, approximately 88% seen once. The rearrangement links TRBV19 to TRBJ1-6; no firm D call. This specimen was unstimulated CD4+ T cells sorted from spleen or lymph node cells, taken before intestinal transplant. This clonotype was obtained from a human donor who received an intestinal transplant. CDR3 region: CASSPIGYPPGHYNSPLHF. CDR3 coding DNA: TGTGCCAGTAGTCCAATTGGATACCCGCCAGGTCACTATAATTCACCCCTCCACTTT.